This T cell receptor beta chain was documented in a study of T cell responses to AZD1222 COVID-19 vaccine. The CDR3 totals 14 residues. The germline CDR1 and CDR2 sequences are SGHRS and YFSETQ. V was cut by 7 bases and J by 2 bases, with 15 bases left in between. Some clones are missing from TCRdb's copy, which holds only in-frame ones; the method was immunoSEQ multiplex PCR. The repertoire holds 160,000 or so clones, with 92% as singletons. The chain is built from TRBV5-1 and TRBJ2-5, with D perhaps TRBD2 (5 bases). The starting material was peripheral blood, obtained 28 days after the second AZD1222 dose. This receptor was identified in an adult who received the AZD1222 COVID-19 vaccine. The CDR3 nucleotides are TGCGCCAGCGTGTTTGGCGGAGGTCAAGAGACCCAGTACTTC. Translating gives CASVFGGGQETQYF.